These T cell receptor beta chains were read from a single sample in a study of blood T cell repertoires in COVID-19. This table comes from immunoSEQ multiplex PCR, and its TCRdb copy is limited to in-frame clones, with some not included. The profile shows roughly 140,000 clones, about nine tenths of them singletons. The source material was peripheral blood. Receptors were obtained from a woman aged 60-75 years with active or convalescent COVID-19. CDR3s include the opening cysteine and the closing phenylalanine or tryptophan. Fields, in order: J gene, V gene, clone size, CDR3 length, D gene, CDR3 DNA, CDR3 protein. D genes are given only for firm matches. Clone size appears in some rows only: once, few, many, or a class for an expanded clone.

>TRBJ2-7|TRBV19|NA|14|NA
TGTGCCAGTAGTATGCCCCCCCACAGCTACGAGCAGTACTTC
CASSMPPHSYEQYF
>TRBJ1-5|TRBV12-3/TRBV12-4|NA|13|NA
TGTGCCAGCAGTTCAAGCGGGGATCAGCCCCAGCATTTT
CASSSSGDQPQHF
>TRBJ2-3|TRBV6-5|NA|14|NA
TGTGCCAGCAGTCCGGGACTTCACACAGATACGCAGTATTTT
CASSPGLHTDTQYF
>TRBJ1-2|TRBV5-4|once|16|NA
TGTGCCAGCAGCTTGGTCAGTCTCCAGATCCACTATGGCTACACCTTC
CASSLVSLQIHYGYTF
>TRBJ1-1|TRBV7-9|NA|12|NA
TGTGCCAGCAGCAGCACAGGGACCGGCGCTTTCTTT
CASSSTGTGAFF
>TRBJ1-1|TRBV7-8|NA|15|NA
TGTGCCAGCAGCTTAGTTGCGGGATTGAACACTGAAGCTTTCTTT
CASSLVAGLNTEAFF
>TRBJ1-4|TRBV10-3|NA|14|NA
TGTGCCATCAGTTTTTCAAAGACAGACGAAAAACTGTTTTTT
CAISFSKTDEKLFF
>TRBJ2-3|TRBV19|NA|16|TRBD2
TGTGCCAGCACCTCGGGGGTAGCGGGGGGTGGAGATACGCAGTATTTT
CASTSGVAGGGDTQYF
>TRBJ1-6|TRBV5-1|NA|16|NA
TGCGCCAGCAGCTTGGCGTATGACCACCGAGGTTCACCCCTCCACTTT
CASSLAYDHRGSPLHF
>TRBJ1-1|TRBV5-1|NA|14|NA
TGCGCCAGCAGTTTGAGTCAGGGATACACTGAAGCTTTCTTT
CASSLSQGYTEAFF
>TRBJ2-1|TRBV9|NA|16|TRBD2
TGTGCCAGCAGCGTAGATGGAGCGGGGGCCTACAATGAGCAGTTCTTC
CASSVDGAGAYNEQFF
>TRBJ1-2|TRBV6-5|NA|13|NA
TGTGCCAGCAGTCCGAGGCCGGCCTATGGCTACACCTTC
CASSPRPAYGYTF
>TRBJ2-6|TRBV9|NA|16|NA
TGTGCCAGCAGCGTATCGGGGGTTACTGGGGCCAACGTCCTGACTTTC
CASSVSGVTGANVLTF
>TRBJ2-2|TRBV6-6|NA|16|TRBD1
TGTGCCAGCAGTAGTGACAGGGCCCCGGGCACCGGGGAGCTGTTTTTT
CASSSDRAPGTGELFF
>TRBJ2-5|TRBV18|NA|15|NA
TGTGCCAGCTCATGGACAGAAACCCGAGGAGAGACCCAGTACTTC
CASSWTETRGETQYF
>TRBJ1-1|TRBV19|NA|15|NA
TGTGCCAGTAGTATGTTCGCGGCCCGTGTGACTGAAGCTTTCTTT
CASSMFAARVTEAFF
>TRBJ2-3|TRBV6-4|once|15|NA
TGTGCCAGCAGTGACTCAGGGGGGGGCCTCGGTACGCAGTATTTT
CASSDSGGGLGTQYF
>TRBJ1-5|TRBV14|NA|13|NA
TGTGCCAGCAGCAGGGACACCAGTCAGCCCCAGCATTTT
CASSRDTSQPQHF
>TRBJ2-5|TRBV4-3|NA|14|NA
TGCGCCAGCAGCCAAAAACGGGGAACAGAGACCCAGTACTTC
CASSQKRGTETQYF
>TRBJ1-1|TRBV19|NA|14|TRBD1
TGTGCCAGTACCGCCTCGGGGACAGACGGTGAAGCTTTCTTT
CASTASGTDGEAFF
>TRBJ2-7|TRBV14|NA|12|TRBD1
TGTGCCAGCAGCCCGGACAGGGGGGAGCAGTACTTC
CASSPDRGEQYF
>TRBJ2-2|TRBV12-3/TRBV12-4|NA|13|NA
TGTGCCAGCAGCGGGCGGGGTCTCGGGGAGCTGTTTTTT
CASSGRGLGELFF
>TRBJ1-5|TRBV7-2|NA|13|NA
TGTGCCAGCAGCCGGGCGGGCGATCAGCCCCAGCATTTT
CASSRAGDQPQHF
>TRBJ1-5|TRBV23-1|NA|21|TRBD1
TGCGCCAGCAGTCAATCGCCTGACCTGGCAGGGGGGAAAAATAGCAATCAGCCCCAGCATTTT
CASSQSPDLAGGKNSNQPQHF
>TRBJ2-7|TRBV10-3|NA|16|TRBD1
TGTGCCATCAGTGAATCCAGGGGGAGAGGTGTTTGGGAGCAGTACTTC
CAISESRGRGVWEQYF
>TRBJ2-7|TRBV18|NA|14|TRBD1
TGTGCCAGCTCACCGGGACAGGGGGCCTACGAGCAGTACTTC
CASSPGQGAYEQYF
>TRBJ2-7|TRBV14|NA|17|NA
TGTGCCAGCAGCCAAGAAGCGTGGGGGGTAAGCTCCTACGAGCAGTACTTC
CASSQEAWGVSSYEQYF
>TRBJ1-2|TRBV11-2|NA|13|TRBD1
TGTGCCAGCAGCAAAGGACAGGGCTATGGCTACACCTTC
CASSKGQGYGYTF
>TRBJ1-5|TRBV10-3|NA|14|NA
TGTGCCATGGGTTCCCGGGGGGATTCTCAGCCCCAGCATTTT
CAMGSRGDSQPQHF
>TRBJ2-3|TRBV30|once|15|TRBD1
TGTGCCTGGAGTTTGGGACAGGGGCAGACAGATACGCAGTATTTT
CAWSLGQGQTDTQYF
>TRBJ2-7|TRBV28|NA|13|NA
TGTGCCAGCAGCCCCCCCTCTCGCTACGAGCAGTACTTC
CASSPPSRYEQYF
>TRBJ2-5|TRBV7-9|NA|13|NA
TGTGCCAGCAGCTTAGCGGGGGGAGAGACCCAGTACTTC
CASSLAGGETQYF
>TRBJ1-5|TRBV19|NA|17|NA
TGTGCCACCCCACGACCCCCCCCGACAGGACGTAATCAGCCCCAGCATTTT
CATPRPPPTGRNQPQHF
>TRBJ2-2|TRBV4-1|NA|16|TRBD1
TGCGCCAGCAGCCAAGCACAGGGGTTGAACACCGGGGAGCTGTTTTTT
CASSQAQGLNTGELFF
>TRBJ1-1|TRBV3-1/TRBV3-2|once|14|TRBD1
TGTGCCAGCAGCCGGGGACAGGGAGGACGTGAAGCTTTCTTT
CASSRGQGGREAFF
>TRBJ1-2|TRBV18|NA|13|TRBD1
TGTGCCAGCTCACGACAGGGGGCTTTTGGCTACACCTTC
CASSRQGAFGYTF
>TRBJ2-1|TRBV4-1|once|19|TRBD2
TGCGCCAGCAGCCCCGGACTAGCGGGGGGGACTAGCTCCTACAATGAGCAGTTCTTC
CASSPGLAGGTSSYNEQFF
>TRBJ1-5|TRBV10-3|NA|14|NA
TGTGCCATCAGTGAGTCGAGGGAGGGGCAGCCCCAGCATTTT
CAISESREGQPQHF
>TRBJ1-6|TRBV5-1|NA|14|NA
TGCGCCAGCAGCTTGGGACTTAATAATTCACCCCTCCACTTT
CASSLGLNNSPLHF
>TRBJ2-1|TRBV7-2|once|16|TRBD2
TGTGCCAGCAGCGCGGGGGGAGCGATAGGATACAATGAGCAGTTCTTC
CASSAGGAIGYNEQFF
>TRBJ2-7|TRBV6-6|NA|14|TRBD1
TGTGCCGCCACCGGGACAGGGGTGACCTACGAGCAGTACTTC
CAATGTGVTYEQYF
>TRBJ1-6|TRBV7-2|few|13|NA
TGTGCCAGCAGCTTATTGGCGGATTCACCCCTCCACTTT
CASSLLADSPLHF
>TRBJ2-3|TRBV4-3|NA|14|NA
TGCGCCAGCAGCCAAGCAGGACAAACAGATACGCAGTATTTT
CASSQAGQTDTQYF